These 10 T cell receptor beta chains share one sample of origin, sequenced in a study of Ad26.COV2.S vaccination and SARS-CoV-2 variants. Using immunoSEQ multiplex PCR, the repertoire was profiled, and TCRdb retains in-frame clones only, with some absent. Of under 300,000 clones in the sample, about 83% were seen once. Treatment defined: about 20 received Ad26.COV2.S at low or high dose, single or two shots; about five received placebo; per-sample allocation not given. Day 63 following the first vaccine or placebo injection was when the samples were taken. This specimen was peripheral blood, taken in a trial of Ad26.COV2.S vaccine versus placebo. Source of these receptors: a person aged 18-60 years who received the Ad26.COV2.S COVID-19 vaccine or a placebo.

The chain recombines TRBV5-1 with TRBJ2-1, with TRBD1 matching over 8 bases. The J segment lost 4 bases and the V segment lost 4 bases, leaving 7 bases of the junction unmatched. The CDR3 is 15 residues long. The germline gives CDR1 SGHRS, CDR2 YFSETQ. CDR3 in DNA: TGCGCCAGCAGCGTGGGGCAGGGGGCATACAATGAGCAGTTCTTC. Its protein is CASSVGQGAYNEQFF.

This sequence joins TRBV3-1 (or the pseudogene TRBV3-2) and TRBJ1-2, with D maybe TRBD1 (6 bases). CDR3 length equals 14 residues. Per germline, CDR1 LGHDT and CDR2 YNNKEL (reference sequence). V lost 2 bases to trimming and J lost 4 bases, with 11 bases between them. Here the CDR3 reads CASSQLTGGYGYTF. In DNA, the CDR3 is TGTGCCAGCAGCCAACTGACAGGAGGCTATGGCTACACCTTC.

The rearrangement uses TRBV7-2 and TRBJ2-3, with D possibly TRBD2 on 7 matching bases. Germline values: CDR1 SGHTA, CDR2 FQGNSA. Trimming shortened V by 0 bases and J by 6 bases, and 10 bases separated the two germline ends. The CDR3 has 14 amino acids. CDR3 nucleotides: TGTGCCAGCAGCTTAGCGGGGGGGCTGGATACGCAGTATTTT. It translates to CASSLAGGLDTQYF.

The chain employs TRBV30 and TRBJ2-3; the match to TRBD2 covers 8 bases. This CDR3 has 14 amino acids. Germline assignment: CDR1 GTSNPN and CDR2 SVGIG (reference sequence). J gave up 1 base and V 0 bases, and 0 bases lay outside the gene matches. The CDR3 reads CAWSVGRGTDTQYF. In DNA form, the CDR3 reads TGTGCCTGGAGTGTCGGGAGGGGCACAGATACGCAGTATTTT. The full variable domain, in which reference TRBV30 and TRBJ2-3 provide the parts outside the CDR3, is SQTIHQWPATLVQPVGSPLSLECTVEGTSNPNLYWYRQAAGRGLQLLFYSVGIGQISSEVPQNLSASRPQDRQFILSSKKLLLSDSGFYLCAWSVGRGTDTQYFGPGTRLTVL.

The chain carries TRBV6-5 and TRBJ1-2; D call uncertain. CDR1 and CDR2 from the germline V gene are MNHEY and SVGAGI. Trimming took off 7 bases at V and 4 bases at J, with 16 bases between the two ends. The CDR3 extends over 14 amino acids. The CDR3 nucleotides read TGTGCCAGCACCTCGGTGGGAGAGGCCTATGGCTACACCTTC. This encodes CASTSVGEAYGYTF.

The V and J genes are TRBV15 and TRBJ1-2; tentatively, D is TRBD1 (5 bases). CDR1 and CDR2 (germline): LNHNV, YYDKDF (reference sequence). V lost 1 base and J lost 4, with 7 bases in between. The CDR3 is made up of 13 amino acids. The CDR3 spells CATSRVGTYGYTF. Written as DNA, the CDR3 is TGTGCCACCAGCAGAGTAGGGACCTATGGCTACACCTTC.

This clone was recorded once. The chain combines TRBV25-1 with TRBJ2-3, with D possibly being TRBD1 (6 bases). The CDR3 runs 17 residues. Trimming removed 4 bases at V and 4 bases at J, with 21 bases between. From germline, CDR1 is MGHDK and CDR2 SYGVNS. Here the CDR3 reads CASSAVQGGGFADTQYF. The CDR3 DNA sequence: TGTGCCAGCAGTGCGGTACAGGGCGGTGGGTTCGCAGATACGCAGTATTTT.

The chain couples TRBV6-2 or TRBV6-3 to TRBJ1-1, with D perhaps matching TRBD1 (6 bases). CDR3 length: 16 amino acids. Germline V gene lookup returns CDR1 MNHEY and CDR2 SVGEGT. Trimming took 5 bases from V and 0 from J, leaving 16 bases between them. As DNA, the CDR3 is TGTGCCAGCAGTCGGAGGGGGTCCGGAATGAACACTGAAGCTTTCTTT. It specifies CASSRRGSGMNTEAFF.

V is TRBV7-9 and J is TRBJ2-1; 10 bases are shared with TRBD2. The trim removed 2 bases at V and 7 bases at J, leaving 17 bases unmatched. The germline V gene encodes CDR1 SEHNR and CDR2 FQNEAQ (reference sequence). The CDR3 runs 19 residues. In DNA, the CDR3 is TGTGCCAGCAGCTTATTAGTAGAAAGCGGGGGGGCTCTTGGGAATGAGCAGTTCTTC. Its translation: CASSLLVESGGALGNEQFF.

The chain is built from TRBV2 and TRBJ2-1; weak D call: TRBD1 (6 bases). Germline assignment: CDR1 SNHLY and CDR2 FYNNEI. The CDR3 extends over 14 amino acids. Trimming shortened V by 7 bases and J by 5 bases, and 15 bases separated the two germline ends. The CDR3 reads CASKGDRLNNEQFF. CDR3 in DNA: TGTGCCAGCAAGGGAGACAGGCTGAACAATGAGCAGTTCTTC. Based on the CDR3 plus reference TRBV2 and TRBJ2-1, the full variable domain is EPEVTQTPSHQVTQMGQEVILRCVPISNHLYFYWYRQILGQKVEFLVSFYNNEISEKSEIFDDQFSVERPDGSNFTLKIRSTKLEDSAMYFCASKGDRLNNEQFFGPGTRLTVL.